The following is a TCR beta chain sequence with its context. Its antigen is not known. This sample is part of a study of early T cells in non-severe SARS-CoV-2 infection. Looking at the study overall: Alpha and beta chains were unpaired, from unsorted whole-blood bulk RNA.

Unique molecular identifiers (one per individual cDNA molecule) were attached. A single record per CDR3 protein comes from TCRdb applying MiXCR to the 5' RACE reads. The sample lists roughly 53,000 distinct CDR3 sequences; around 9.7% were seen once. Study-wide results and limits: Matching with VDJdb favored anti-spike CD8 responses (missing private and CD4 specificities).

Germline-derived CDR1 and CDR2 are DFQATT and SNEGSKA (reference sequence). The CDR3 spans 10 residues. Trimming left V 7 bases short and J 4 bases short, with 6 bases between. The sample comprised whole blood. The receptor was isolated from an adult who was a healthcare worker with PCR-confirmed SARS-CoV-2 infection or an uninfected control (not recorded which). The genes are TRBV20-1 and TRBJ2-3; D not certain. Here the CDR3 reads CSVGPDTQYF. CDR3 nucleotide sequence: TGCAGTGTTGGGCCAGATACGCAGTATTTT.